This T cell receptor beta chain was documented in a study of CD4+ T cells in melanoma. Study-wide results and limits: Diverse differentiation states were reported for melanoma neoantigen-specific CD4+ T cells.

The CDR3 has 12 amino acids. V was pared by 3 bases and J by 8 bases, with 5 bases of the junction left unmatched. The germline gives CDR1 GTSNPN, CDR2 SVGIG (reference sequence). This clone was observed a single time. Its antigen is undetermined. The method was immunoSEQ multiplex PCR; TCRdb's version includes in-frame clones alone and lacks a portion of them. The data show approximately 16,000 clones, 65% to 85% seen once. The chain is built from TRBV30 and TRBJ1-2, with 8 bases aligning to TRBD1. The material sequenced was cells from a culture (not recorded whether cultured in vitro). This clonotype was obtained from a human donor with melanoma. The CDR3 reads CAWRRTGLGYTF. The CDR3 nucleotides read TGTGCCTGGAGACGGACAGGGTTGGGCTACACCTTC. The complete variable domain, with remaining parts taken from reference TRBV30 and TRBJ1-2, reads SQTIHQWPATLVQPVGSPLSLECTVEGTSNPNLYWYRQAAGRGLQLLFYSVGIGQISSEVPQNLSASRPQDRQFILSSKKLLLSDSGFYLCAWRRTGLGYTFGSGTRLTVV.